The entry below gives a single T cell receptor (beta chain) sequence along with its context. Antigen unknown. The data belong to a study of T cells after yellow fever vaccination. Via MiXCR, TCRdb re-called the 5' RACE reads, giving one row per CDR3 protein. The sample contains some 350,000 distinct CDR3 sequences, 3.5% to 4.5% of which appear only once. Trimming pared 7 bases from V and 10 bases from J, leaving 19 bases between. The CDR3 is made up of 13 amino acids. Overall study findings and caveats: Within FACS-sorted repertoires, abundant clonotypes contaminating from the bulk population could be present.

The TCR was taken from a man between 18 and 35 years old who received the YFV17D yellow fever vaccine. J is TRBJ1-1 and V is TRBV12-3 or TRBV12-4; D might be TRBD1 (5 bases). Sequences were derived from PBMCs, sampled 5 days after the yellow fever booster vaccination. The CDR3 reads CASTRTAARVAFF. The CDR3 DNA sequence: TGTGCCAGCACTCGCACAGCTGCCAGGGTAGCTTTCTTT.